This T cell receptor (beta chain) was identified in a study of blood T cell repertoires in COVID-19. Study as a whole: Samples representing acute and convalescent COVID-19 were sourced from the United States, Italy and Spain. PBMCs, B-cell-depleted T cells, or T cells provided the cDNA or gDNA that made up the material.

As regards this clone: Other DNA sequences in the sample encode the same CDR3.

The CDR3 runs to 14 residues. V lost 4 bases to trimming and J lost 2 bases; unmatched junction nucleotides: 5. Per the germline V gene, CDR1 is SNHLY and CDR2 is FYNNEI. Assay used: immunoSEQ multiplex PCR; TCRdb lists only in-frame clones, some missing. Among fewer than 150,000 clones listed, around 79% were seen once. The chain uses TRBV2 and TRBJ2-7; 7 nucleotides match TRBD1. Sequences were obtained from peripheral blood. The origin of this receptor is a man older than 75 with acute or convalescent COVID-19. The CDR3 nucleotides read TGTGCCAGCAGTGTAGGGCAGGGGGCCTACGAGCAGTACTTC. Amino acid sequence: CASSVGQGAYEQYF.